Listed below are T cell receptor beta chains from one sample, sequenced in a study of blood T cell repertoires in COVID-19. TCRdb's table, derived via immunoSEQ multiplex PCR, lists solely in-frame clones and lacks some. The table lists roughly 190,000 clones, around 87% of them singletons. Source material: PBMCs or T cells enriched from blood (not recorded which). These TCRs come from a woman in her thirties or forties in a cohort exposed to, infected with or recovered from COVID-19 (not recorded which). The CDR3 runs from the conserved cysteine through the conserved F or W. The order of the fields is J gene, D gene, V gene, clone size, CDR3 DNA, CDR3 protein. The D gene is left open where the match is weak. The listing skips clone size in some rows; elsewhere it reads once, few, many or a size class.

j_gene: TRBJ1-1; d_gene: TRBD1; v_gene: TRBV5-1; abundance: -; CDR3nt: TGCGCCAGCAGCTTGTCAGGGGGCGGGACTGAAGCTTTCTTT; CDR3aa: CASSLSGGGTEAFF
j_gene: TRBJ2-5; d_gene: TRBD2; v_gene: TRBV27; abundance: -; CDR3nt: TGTGCCAGCAGGAGAGGGACTAGCGGGAGGTCTGGTGAGACCCAGTACTTC; CDR3aa: CASRRGTSGRSGETQYF
j_gene: TRBJ2-5; d_gene: TRBD2; v_gene: TRBV7-9; abundance: -; CDR3nt: TGTGCCAGCAGTCGAACGGGAGGGGTAGAGACCCAGTACTTC; CDR3aa: CASSRTGGVETQYF
j_gene: TRBJ2-2; d_gene: TRBD1; v_gene: TRBV10-3; abundance: -; CDR3nt: TGTGCCATCAGTGATTTAGGGGGCGAATCCGGGGAGCTGTTTTTT; CDR3aa: CAISDLGGESGELFF
j_gene: TRBJ1-2; d_gene: -; v_gene: TRBV6-4; abundance: -; CDR3nt: TGTGCCAGCAGTGCCGAAGGGGTCAAATATGGCTACACCTTC; CDR3aa: CASSAEGVKYGYTF
j_gene: TRBJ1-4; d_gene: -; v_gene: TRBV11-2; abundance: -; CDR3nt: TGTGCCAGCAGCCCAAATCAGGGTTCTAATGAAAAACTGTTTTTT; CDR3aa: CASSPNQGSNEKLFF
j_gene: TRBJ1-5; d_gene: TRBD1; v_gene: TRBV10-3; abundance: -; CDR3nt: TGTGCCATCAGTGAAGGCCGGGACAGGAATCAGCCCCAGCATTTT; CDR3aa: CAISEGRDRNQPQHF
j_gene: TRBJ2-1; d_gene: -; v_gene: TRBV7-8; abundance: many; CDR3nt: TGTGCCAGCAGCTTAGACAATCCCTGGAGCTCCTACAATGAGCAGTTCTTC; CDR3aa: CASSLDNPWSSYNEQFF
j_gene: TRBJ1-2; d_gene: -; v_gene: TRBV19; abundance: -; CDR3nt: TGTGCCAGTAGTCAGGTACAAGGCTACACCTTC; CDR3aa: CASSQVQGYTF
j_gene: TRBJ2-2; d_gene: -; v_gene: TRBV9; abundance: -; CDR3nt: TGTGCCAGCAGCGTAGAGCCAACAGGGCCTTACACCGGGGAGCTGTTTTTT; CDR3aa: CASSVEPTGPYTGELFF
j_gene: TRBJ1-3; d_gene: -; v_gene: TRBV2; abundance: -; CDR3nt: TGTGCCAGCAGTGAAGGCAGGGAGGTAAACACCATATATTTT; CDR3aa: CASSEGREVNTIYF
j_gene: TRBJ2-7; d_gene: -; v_gene: TRBV7-9; abundance: -; CDR3nt: TGTGCCAGCAGCTTAAACTATGAGCAGTACTTC; CDR3aa: CASSLNYEQYF
j_gene: TRBJ1-5; d_gene: TRBD1; v_gene: TRBV14; abundance: -; CDR3nt: TGTGCCAGCAGCCCTGCTTGGGGGCAGGGGGTTAAAAGCAATCAGCCCCAGCATTTT; CDR3aa: CASSPAWGQGVKSNQPQHF
j_gene: TRBJ1-1; d_gene: -; v_gene: TRBV19; abundance: -; CDR3nt: TGTGCCAGTAGTATAGCAAGGGGGGGGAACACTGAAGCTTTCTTT; CDR3aa: CASSIARGGNTEAFF
j_gene: TRBJ2-7; d_gene: -; v_gene: TRBV30; abundance: -; CDR3nt: TGTGCCTGGAGTGTTGGGGGCAGTCGCTACGAGCAGTACTTC; CDR3aa: CAWSVGGSRYEQYF
j_gene: TRBJ2-3; d_gene: -; v_gene: TRBV11-3; abundance: -; CDR3nt: TGTGCCAGCAGCTCCGGACTCCAAGATACGCAGTATTTT; CDR3aa: CASSSGLQDTQYF
j_gene: TRBJ2-7; d_gene: -; v_gene: TRBV15; abundance: -; CDR3nt: TGTGCCACCAGCACACAACGGCCCCGTGGGGGAGGCAGCGAGCAGTACTTC; CDR3aa: CATSTQRPRGGGSEQYF
j_gene: TRBJ1-6; d_gene: -; v_gene: TRBV7-2; abundance: -; CDR3nt: TGTGCCAGCAGCTCTACGGGACATGATAATTCACCCCTCCACTTT; CDR3aa: CASSSTGHDNSPLHF
j_gene: TRBJ2-5; d_gene: -; v_gene: TRBV12-3/TRBV12-4; abundance: -; CDR3nt: TGTGCCAGCAGCCTACTCCAAGAGACCCAGTACTTC; CDR3aa: CASSLLQETQYF
j_gene: TRBJ2-1; d_gene: -; v_gene: TRBV11-2; abundance: -; CDR3nt: TGTGCCAGCAGCTTAGGAGCAAGCAATGAGCAGTTCTTC; CDR3aa: CASSLGASNEQFF
j_gene: TRBJ1-2; d_gene: -; v_gene: TRBV2; abundance: -; CDR3nt: TGTGCCAGCAGTCCACAGGGTAACTATGGCTACACCTTC; CDR3aa: CASSPQGNYGYTF
j_gene: TRBJ1-6; d_gene: -; v_gene: TRBV6-5; abundance: -; CDR3nt: TGTGCCAGCGTAGATCCGATGGGGGGAAATTCACCCCTCCACTTT; CDR3aa: CASVDPMGGNSPLHF